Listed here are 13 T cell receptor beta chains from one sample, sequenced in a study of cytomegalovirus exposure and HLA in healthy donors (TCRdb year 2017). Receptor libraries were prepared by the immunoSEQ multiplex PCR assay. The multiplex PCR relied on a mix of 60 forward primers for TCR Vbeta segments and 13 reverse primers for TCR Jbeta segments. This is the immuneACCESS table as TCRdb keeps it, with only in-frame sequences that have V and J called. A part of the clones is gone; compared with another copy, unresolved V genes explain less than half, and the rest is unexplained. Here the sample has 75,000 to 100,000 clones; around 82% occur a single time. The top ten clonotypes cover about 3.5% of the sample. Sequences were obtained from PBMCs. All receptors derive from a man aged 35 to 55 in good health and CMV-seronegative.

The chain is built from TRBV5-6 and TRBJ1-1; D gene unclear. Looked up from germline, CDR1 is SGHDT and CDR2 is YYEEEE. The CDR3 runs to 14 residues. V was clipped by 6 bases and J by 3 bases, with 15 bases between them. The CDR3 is CASKLQIGDTEAFF. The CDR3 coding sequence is TGTGCCAGCAAACTGCAGATCGGAGACACTGAAGCTTTCTTT.

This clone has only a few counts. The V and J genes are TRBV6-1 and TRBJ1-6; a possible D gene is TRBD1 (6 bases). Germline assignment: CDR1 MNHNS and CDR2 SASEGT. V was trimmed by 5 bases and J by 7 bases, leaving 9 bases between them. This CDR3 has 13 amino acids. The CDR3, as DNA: TGTGCCAGCAGTTTGCAGGGGAATTCACCCCTCCACTTT. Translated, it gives CASSLQGNSPLHF.

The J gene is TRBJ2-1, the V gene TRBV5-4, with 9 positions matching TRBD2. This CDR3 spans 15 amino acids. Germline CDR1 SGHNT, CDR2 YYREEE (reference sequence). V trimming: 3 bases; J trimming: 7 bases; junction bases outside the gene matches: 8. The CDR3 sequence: CASSSRTSVENEQFF. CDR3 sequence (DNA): TGTGCCAGCAGCTCTCGGACTAGCGTTGAGAATGAGCAGTTCTTC.

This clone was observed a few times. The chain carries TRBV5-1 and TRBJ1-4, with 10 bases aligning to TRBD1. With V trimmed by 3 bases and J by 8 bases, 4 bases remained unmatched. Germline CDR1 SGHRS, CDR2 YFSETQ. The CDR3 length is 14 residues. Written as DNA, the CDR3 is TGCGCCAGCAGCTCCGGACAGGGGGACGAAAAACTGTTTTTT. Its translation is CASSSGQGDEKLFF.

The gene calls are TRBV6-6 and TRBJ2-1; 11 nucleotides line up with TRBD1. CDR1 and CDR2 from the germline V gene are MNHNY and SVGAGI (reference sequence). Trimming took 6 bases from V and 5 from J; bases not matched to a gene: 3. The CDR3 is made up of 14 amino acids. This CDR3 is CASRWDRGNNEQFF. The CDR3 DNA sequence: TGTGCCAGCAGGTGGGACAGGGGGAACAATGAGCAGTTCTTC.

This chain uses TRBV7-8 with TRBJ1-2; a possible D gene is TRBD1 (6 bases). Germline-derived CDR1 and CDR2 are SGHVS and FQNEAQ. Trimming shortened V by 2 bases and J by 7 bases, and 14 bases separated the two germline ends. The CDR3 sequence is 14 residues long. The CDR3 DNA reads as TGTGCCAGCAGCTTAAGTTCAGGGGCGAGTGGCTACACCTTC. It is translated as CASSLSSGASGYTF.

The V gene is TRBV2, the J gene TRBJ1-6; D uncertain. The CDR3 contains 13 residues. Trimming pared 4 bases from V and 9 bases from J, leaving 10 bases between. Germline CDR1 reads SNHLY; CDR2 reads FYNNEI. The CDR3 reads CASSVAISSPLHF. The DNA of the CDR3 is TGTGCCAGCAGTGTGGCAATAAGTTCACCCCTCCACTTT.

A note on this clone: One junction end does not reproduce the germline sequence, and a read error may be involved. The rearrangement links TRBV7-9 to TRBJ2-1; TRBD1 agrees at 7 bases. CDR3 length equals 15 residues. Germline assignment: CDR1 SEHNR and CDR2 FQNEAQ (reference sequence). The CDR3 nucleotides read TGTGCCAGCACCTTAGAGGGGGCGATGGCCGATGAGCAGTTCTTC. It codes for CASTLEGAMADEQFF.

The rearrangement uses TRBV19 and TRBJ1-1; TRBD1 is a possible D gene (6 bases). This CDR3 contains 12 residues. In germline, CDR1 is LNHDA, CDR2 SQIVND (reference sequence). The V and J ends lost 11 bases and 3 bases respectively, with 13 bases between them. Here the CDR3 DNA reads TGTGCCTGGAGGGGGGGCGACACTGAAGCTTTCTTT. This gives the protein CAWRGGDTEAFF.

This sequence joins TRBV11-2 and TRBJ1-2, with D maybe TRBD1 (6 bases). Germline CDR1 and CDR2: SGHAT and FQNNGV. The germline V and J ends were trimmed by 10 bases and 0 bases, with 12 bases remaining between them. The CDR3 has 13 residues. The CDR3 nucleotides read TGTGCCACCTCGGACAGAACTAACTATGGCTACACCTTC. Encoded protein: CATSDRTNYGYTF.

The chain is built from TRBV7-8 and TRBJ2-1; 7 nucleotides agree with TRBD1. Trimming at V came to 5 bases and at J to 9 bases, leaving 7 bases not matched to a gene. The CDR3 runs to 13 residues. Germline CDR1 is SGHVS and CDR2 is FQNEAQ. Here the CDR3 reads CASSKDRVCEQFF. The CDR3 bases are TGTGCCAGCAGCAAAGACAGGGTTTGTGAGCAGTTCTTC.

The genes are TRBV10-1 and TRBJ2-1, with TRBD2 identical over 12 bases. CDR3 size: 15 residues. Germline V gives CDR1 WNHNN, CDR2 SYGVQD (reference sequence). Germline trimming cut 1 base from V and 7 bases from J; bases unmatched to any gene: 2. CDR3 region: CASSEYLAGGNEQFF. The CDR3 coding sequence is TGCGCCAGCAGTGAGTACCTAGCGGGAGGGAATGAGCAGTTCTTC.

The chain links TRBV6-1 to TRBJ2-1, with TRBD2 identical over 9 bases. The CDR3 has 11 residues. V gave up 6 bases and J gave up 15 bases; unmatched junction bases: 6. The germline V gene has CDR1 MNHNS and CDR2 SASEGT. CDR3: CASSLAGGWFF. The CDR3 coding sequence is TGTGCCAGCAGCCTCGCGGGGGGGTGGTTCTTC.